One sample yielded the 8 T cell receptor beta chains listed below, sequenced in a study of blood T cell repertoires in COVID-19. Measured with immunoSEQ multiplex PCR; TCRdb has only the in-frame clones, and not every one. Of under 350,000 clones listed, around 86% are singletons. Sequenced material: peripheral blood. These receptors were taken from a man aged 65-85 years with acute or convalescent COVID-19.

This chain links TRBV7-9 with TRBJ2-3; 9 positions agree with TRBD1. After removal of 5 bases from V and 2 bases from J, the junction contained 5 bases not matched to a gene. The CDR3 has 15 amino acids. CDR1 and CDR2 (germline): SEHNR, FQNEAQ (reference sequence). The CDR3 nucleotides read TGTGCCAGCAGCCTCGGACAGGGGACCACAGATACGCAGTATTTT. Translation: CASSLGQGTTDTQYF.

The CDR3 sequence: CASSQFGGSPLHF. CDR3 DNA sequence: TGTGCCAGCAGCCAATTCGGAGGTTCACCCCTCCACTTT. The chain combines TRBV4-2 with TRBJ1-6; D remains unclear. CDR3 size: 13 residues. Trimming pared 2 bases from V and 9 bases from J, leaving 8 bases between. Germline V gene sequence: CDR1 LGHNA, CDR2 YNFKEQ.

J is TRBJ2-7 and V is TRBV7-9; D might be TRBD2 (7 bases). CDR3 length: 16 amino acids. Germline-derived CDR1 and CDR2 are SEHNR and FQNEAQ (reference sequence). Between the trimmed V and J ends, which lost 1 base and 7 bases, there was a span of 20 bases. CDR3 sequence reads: CASSLVVGGLPREQYF. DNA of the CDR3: TGTGCCAGCAGCTTAGTGGTGGGGGGGCTCCCGCGAGAGCAGTACTTC.

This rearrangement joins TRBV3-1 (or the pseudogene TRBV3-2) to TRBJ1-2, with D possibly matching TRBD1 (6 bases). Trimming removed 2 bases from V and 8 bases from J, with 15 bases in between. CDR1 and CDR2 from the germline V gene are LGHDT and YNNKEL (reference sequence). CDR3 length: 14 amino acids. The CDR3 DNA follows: TGTGCCAGCAGCCAACTCACCAGGGGTAAGGGCTACACCTTC. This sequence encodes CASSQLTRGKGYTF.

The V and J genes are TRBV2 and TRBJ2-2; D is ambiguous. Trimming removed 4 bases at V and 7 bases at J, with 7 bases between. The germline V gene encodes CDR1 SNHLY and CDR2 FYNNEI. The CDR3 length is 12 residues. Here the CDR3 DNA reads TGTGCCAGCAGTGTTACAGTCGGGGAGCTGTTTTTT. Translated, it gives CASSVTVGELFF.

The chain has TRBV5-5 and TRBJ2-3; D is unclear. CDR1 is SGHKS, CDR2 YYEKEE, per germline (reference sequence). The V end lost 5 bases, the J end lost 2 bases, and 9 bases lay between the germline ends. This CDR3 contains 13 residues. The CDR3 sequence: CASSTQFTDTQYF. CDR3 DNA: TGTGCCAGCAGTACACAATTCACAGATACGCAGTATTTT.

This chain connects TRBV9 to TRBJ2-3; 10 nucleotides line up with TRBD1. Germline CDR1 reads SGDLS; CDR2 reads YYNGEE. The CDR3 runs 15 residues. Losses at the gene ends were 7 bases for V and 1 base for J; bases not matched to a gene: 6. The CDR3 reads CASGTGTGGTDTQYF. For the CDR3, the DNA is TGTGCCAGCGGTACCGGGACAGGGGGCACAGATACGCAGTATTTT.

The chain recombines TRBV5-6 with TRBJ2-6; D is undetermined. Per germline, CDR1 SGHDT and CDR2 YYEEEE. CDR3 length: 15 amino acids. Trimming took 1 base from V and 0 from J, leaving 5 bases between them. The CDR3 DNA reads TGTGCCAGCAGCTTGAGGAGCTCTGGGGCCAACGTCCTGACTTTC. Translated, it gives CASSLRSSGANVLTF.